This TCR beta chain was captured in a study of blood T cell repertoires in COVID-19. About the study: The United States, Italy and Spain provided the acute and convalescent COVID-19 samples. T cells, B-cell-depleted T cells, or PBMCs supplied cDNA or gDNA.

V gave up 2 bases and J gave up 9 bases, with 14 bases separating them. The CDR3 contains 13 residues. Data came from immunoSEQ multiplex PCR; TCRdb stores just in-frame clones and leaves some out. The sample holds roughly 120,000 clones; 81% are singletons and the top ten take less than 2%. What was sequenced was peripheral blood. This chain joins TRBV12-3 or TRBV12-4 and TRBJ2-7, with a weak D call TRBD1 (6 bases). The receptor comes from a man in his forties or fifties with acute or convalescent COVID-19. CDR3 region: CASSLRGRGGQYF. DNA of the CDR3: TGTGCCAGCAGTTTAAGGGGCCGAGGGGGGCAGTACTTC.